Listed here are 31 T cell receptor beta chains from one sample, sequenced in a study of T cells in localized non-small cell lung cancer. The data were produced by immunoSEQ multiplex PCR, yet TCRdb's version contains in-frame clones alone and is incomplete. The repertoire consists of about 1,500 clones, with 15% to 20% occurring once and the leading ten covering less than 9%. This specimen was normal lung tissue next to the tumor, taken before any cancer treatment. The receptors come from a female donor aged 60 or older with stage I lung adenocarcinoma.

This clone qualifies as medium-sized (0.01 to 0.1%). The gene calls are TRBV11-3 and TRBJ2-5; possible D gene TRBD1, 6 bases. The length of the CDR3 is 15 residues. Germline loops: CDR1 SGHNT, CDR2 YENEEA. Trimming cost V 5 bases and J 1 base, with 14 bases left between them. The CDR3 sequence: CASSPIRGTQETQYF. DNA for the CDR3: TGTGCCAGCAGCCCAATCAGGGGTACCCAAGAGACCCAGTACTTC.

This clone has only a few counts. V is TRBV9 and J is TRBJ1-2; the D is unclear. Trimming left V 4 bases short and J 6 bases short, with 10 bases between. The length of the CDR3 is 12 residues. Looked up from germline, CDR1 is SGDLS and CDR2 is YYNGEE. The chain's CDR3 is CASSTRRDGYTF. CDR3 nucleotides: TGTGCCAGCAGCACCCGACGGGATGGCTACACCTTC.

This clone came up a few times. This chain links TRBV4-1 with TRBJ1-2; the match to TRBD1 covers 7 bases. Germline V CDR1 and CDR2: MGHRA, YSYEKL. The CDR3 length is 17 residues. With 0 bases clipped from V and 8 bases from J, the junction kept 15 bases outside the gene matches. The CDR3 nucleotides read TGCGCCAGCAGCCAAGATGGACCCACAAACAGGGGCGGGGGCTACACCTTC. It codes for CASSQDGPTNRGGGYTF.

The chain combines TRBV6-8 with TRBJ2-2; 9 bases are shared with TRBD1. Losses at the gene ends were 6 bases for V and 6 bases for J; bases not matched to a gene: 8. This CDR3 contains 15 residues. Germline lookup yields CDR1 MNHGY and CDR2 SAAAGT. CDR3 nucleotide sequence: TGTGCCAGCAGCGACAGGGGGAACATGGCCGGGGAGCTGTTTTTT. Protein: CASSDRGNMAGELFF.

The chain employs TRBV18 and TRBJ2-7; no clear D. From germline, CDR1 is KGHSH and CDR2 LQKENI. The length of the CDR3 is 13 residues. Trimming took 3 bases from V and 4 from J, leaving 10 bases between them. The CDR3 protein is CASSPVAQYEQYF. The DNA of the CDR3 is TGTGCCAGCTCACCGGTGGCCCAATACGAGCAGTACTTC.

This clone counts as medium-sized. The chain employs TRBV11-3 and TRBJ2-7; D call uncertain. The germline V gene has CDR1 SGHNT and CDR2 YENEEA. The CDR3 totals 15 residues. V was cut by 1 base and J by 4 bases, with 14 bases left in between. CDR3 loop: CASSLVTEPTYEQYF. DNA of the CDR3: TGTGCCAGCAGCTTAGTTACCGAGCCAACATACGAGCAGTACTTC.

The CDR3 DNA is TGTGCCAGCAGCCGACGACAGACTGGAAACACCATATATTTT. Translation: CASSRRQTGNTIYF. This chain uses TRBV6-8 with TRBJ1-3; D may be TRBD1 (5 bases). Germline V lookup: CDR1 MNHGY, CDR2 SAAAGT. V was shortened by 6 bases and J by 2 bases, with 11 bases between the two germline ends. The CDR3 contains 14 residues.

The V call is TRBV11-3, the J call TRBJ1-5; no clear D gene. CDR3 size: 16 residues. Looked up from germline, CDR1 is SGHNT and CDR2 is YENEEA. The V end was cut by 5 bases, the J end by 3 bases, with 17 bases between. The CDR3 nucleotides are TGTGCCAGCAGCCTAAATCCGGGATTCTTCAATCAGCCCCAGCATTTT. Translating gives CASSLNPGFFNQPQHF.

The V call is TRBV23-1, the J call TRBJ1-5, with 8 nucleotides matching TRBD1. TRBV23-1 is labeled an ORF, and its function is uncertain. The CDR3 has 18 amino acids. The ends lost 6 bases at V and 6 bases at J; junction bases unmatched: 19. CDR3 loop: CASSQDLAGQGAGQPQHF. CDR3 in DNA: TGCGCCAGCAGCCAAGATTTAGCAGGGCAGGGGGCTGGTCAGCCCCAGCATTTT.

This clone was seen a few times. V and J are TRBV6-8 and TRBJ1-2, with D possibly TRBD1 on 5 matching bases. The CDR3 contains 14 residues. From germline, CDR1 is MNHGY and CDR2 SAAAGT. Between the trimmed V and J ends, which lost 5 bases and 6 bases, there was a span of 16 bases. The DNA for the CDR3 is TGTGCCAGCAGTGCGACCCCGGGGGGGGATGGCTACACCTTC. Protein: CASSATPGGDGYTF.

In its sample, this clone is medium-sized. This chain joins TRBV11-3 and TRBJ1-2; TRBD1 aligns across 9 bases. The ends lost 5 bases at V and 5 bases at J; junction bases unmatched: 9. Germline V lookup: CDR1 SGHNT, CDR2 YENEEA. The CDR3 length is 15 residues. CDR3 DNA: TGTGCCAGCAGCCCGAGGACAGGGGTTGGATATGGCTACACCTTC. Protein: CASSPRTGVGYGYTF.

This chain connects TRBV12-5 to TRBJ1-1, with 8 bases identical to TRBD1. The CDR3 contains 13 residues. The germline V gene has CDR1 LGHNT and CDR2 FRNRAP. Trimming cost V 3 bases and J 6 bases; bases outside gene matches: 3. The CDR3 DNA reads as TGTGCTAGTGGTTTCCAGGGGGCGGCTGAAGCTTTCTTT. Residues: CASGFQGAAEAFF. Together with reference TRBV12-5 and TRBJ1-1, the CDR3 gives the full variable domain: DARVTQTPRHKVTEMGQEVTMRCQPILGHNTVFWYRQTMMQGLELLAYFRNRAPLDDSGMPKDRFSAEMPDATLATLKIQPSEPRDSAVYFCASGFQGAAEAFFGQGTRLTVV.

The chain employs TRBV5-1 and TRBJ2-5, with 10 bases aligning to TRBD1. This CDR3 is 16 amino acids long. V lost 4 bases, J lost 4 bases, and 10 bases stayed unmatched. Germline assignment: CDR1 SGHRS and CDR2 YFSETQ. This chain's CDR3 is CASSRGTGADGETQYF. Written as DNA, the CDR3 is TGCGCCAGCAGCCGGGGGACAGGGGCTGATGGAGAGACCCAGTACTTC.

There are a few counts of this clone. This chain links TRBV19 with TRBJ2-5, with 9 bases lining up with TRBD1. The CDR3 consists of 15 residues. The germline V gene encodes CDR1 LNHDA and CDR2 SQIVND (reference sequence). V lost 6 bases and J lost 4; bases outside the gene matches: 9. CDR3 DNA: TGTGCCAGTAGCCGGGACAGGGTCACTCGAGAGACCCAGTACTTC. Residues: CASSRDRVTRETQYF.

This clone occurred a few times. V usage is TRBV9 and J usage is TRBJ1-1, with D unclear. The CDR3 runs 13 residues. V dropped 0 bases and J dropped 5 bases, with 8 bases sitting between them. Germline V gene data show CDR1 as SGDLS and CDR2 as YYNGEE. The CDR3 DNA sequence: TGTGCCAGCAGCGTAGCTCGAGGGACTGAAGCTTTCTTT. Protein: CASSVARGTEAFF.

This clone is termed large. The J gene is TRBJ1-1, the V gene TRBV6-8; D is unclear. Trimming cost V 6 bases and J 6 bases, with 17 bases left between them. Germline V gene data show CDR1 as MNHGY and CDR2 as SAAAGT. There are 14 residues in the CDR3. The DNA of the CDR3 is TGTGCCAGCAGCCACTGGGCGGTCGGCGCTGAAGCTTTCTTT. It encodes CASSHWAVGAEAFF.

This clone was detected only once. The rearrangement links TRBV29-1 to TRBJ2-7, with TRBD1 as a possible D gene (6 bases). V was shortened by 0 bases and J by 1 base, with 16 bases between the two germline ends. Germline V CDR1 and CDR2: SQVTM, ANQGSEA. The CDR3 is 16 amino acids. CDR3 residues: CSVEDQGRRGSYEQYF. The CDR3 DNA reads TGCAGCGTTGAAGATCAGGGCAGAAGGGGGTCCTACGAGCAGTACTTC.

This clone is large. The chain combines TRBV18 with TRBJ1-1; 7 bases map to TRBD1. The CDR3 covers 16 residues. Per the germline V gene, CDR1 is KGHSH and CDR2 is LQKENI. V lost 6 bases to trimming and J lost 7 bases; unmatched junction nucleotides: 17. The CDR3, as DNA: TGTGCCAGCTCTAACCTTGACACAGGGGCTGGTAGTGAAGCTTTCTTT. This sequence encodes CASSNLDTGAGSEAFF. The whole variable domain, remainder taken from reference TRBV18 and TRBJ1-1, is NAGVMQNPRHLVRRRGQEARLRCSPMKGHSHVYWYRQLPEEGLKFMVYLQKENIIDESGMPKERFSAEFPKEGPSILRIQQVVRGDSAAYFCASSNLDTGAGSEAFFGQGTRLTVV.

V usage is TRBV18 and J usage is TRBJ1-5, with TRBD1 matching over 7 bases. The ends lost 5 bases at V and 8 bases at J; junction bases unmatched: 6. The length of the CDR3 is 13 residues. Germline V gene lookup returns CDR1 KGHSH and CDR2 LQKENI. For the CDR3, the DNA is TGTGCCAGCTCATCCCAGGGGGGGGAGCCCCAGCATTTT. This translates into CASSSQGGEPQHF.

The chain combines TRBV6-8 with TRBJ1-2; D possibly corresponds to TRBD1 (6 bases). The germline V gene encodes CDR1 MNHGY and CDR2 SAAAGT. The CDR3 contains 15 residues. Trimming took off 2 bases at V and 4 bases at J, with 14 bases between the two ends. The CDR3 sequence: CASSYHRQESYGYTF. Here the CDR3 DNA reads TGTGCCAGCAGTTACCACCGACAGGAAAGCTATGGCTACACCTTC.

CDR3 sequence (DNA): TGTGCCAGCAGCCCCGGCCCAGGGTACTCTGGAAACACCATATATTTT. It is translated as CASSPGPGYSGNTIYF. The chain joins TRBV11-3 to TRBJ1-3, with a weak D call TRBD1 (5 bases). There are 16 residues in the CDR3. Germline CDR1 reads SGHNT; CDR2 reads YENEEA. Trimming left V 5 bases short and J 0 bases short, with 14 bases between.

Sample share makes this clone large. V usage is TRBV30 and J usage is TRBJ1-1; D gene ambiguous. Trimming took 7 bases from V and 0 from J, leaving 18 bases between them. CDR1 and CDR2 from the germline V gene are GTSNPN and SVGIG (reference sequence). The CDR3 covers 15 residues. The CDR3 region is CASTEKAPLNTEAFF. In DNA, the CDR3 is TGTGCCTCTACGGAGAAAGCTCCGCTGAACACTGAAGCTTTCTTT. Based on the CDR3 plus reference TRBV30 and TRBJ1-1, the full variable domain is SQTIHQWPATLVQPVGSPLSLECTVEGTSNPNLYWYRQAAGRGLQLLFYSVGIGQISSEVPQNLSASRPQDRQFILSSKKLLLSDSGFYLCASTEKAPLNTEAFFGQGTRLTVV.

This clone appeared once. The chain couples TRBV29-1 to TRBJ2-3; 7 bases are a match to TRBD1. V lost 3 bases to trimming and J lost 8 bases; unmatched junction nucleotides: 11. Germline values: CDR1 SQVTM, CDR2 ANQGSEA. CDR3 size: 14 residues. The CDR3 bases are TGCAGCGTTGACCAGGACAGGCGAAAGGGTACGCAGTATTTT. Translated, it gives CSVDQDRRKGTQYF.

This clone was detected a few times. The J gene is TRBJ2-2, the V gene TRBV6-8, with 7 positions matching TRBD2. The CDR3 has 15 residues. The germline CDR1 and CDR2 sequences are MNHGY and SAAAGT. Losses at the gene ends were 6 bases for V and 7 bases for J; bases not matched to a gene: 11. The CDR3 DNA reads as TGTGCCAGCAGGGGACGGGGGGAACTGAGCGGGGAGCTGTTTTTT. Its translation is CASRGRGELSGELFF.

V gene TRBV25-1 combines with J gene TRBJ2-1, with D possibly TRBD2 on 5 matching bases. This CDR3 spans 12 amino acids. Germline V gives CDR1 MGHDK, CDR2 SYGVNS. V was cut by 4 bases and J by 7 bases, with 8 bases left in between. Here the CDR3 reads CASSVLVNEQFF. CDR3 sequence (DNA): TGTGCCAGCAGTGTACTAGTTAATGAGCAGTTCTTC.

Relative to its sample, this clone is medium-sized. V is TRBV11-3 and J is TRBJ2-1; 9 bases line up with TRBD1. CDR3 length equals 14 residues. Germline V gene sequence: CDR1 SGHNT, CDR2 YENEEA. V shed 1 base and J 7 bases; nucleotides not matched to a gene: 2. The CDR3 here is CASSLGTGENEQFF. CDR3 coding DNA: TGTGCCAGCAGCTTAGGGACAGGGGAAAATGAGCAGTTCTTC.

The chain links TRBV11-3 to TRBJ1-3; D ambiguous. V shed 5 bases and J shed 0 bases, with 20 bases lying between them. The CDR3 runs to 18 residues. CDR1 and CDR2 (germline): SGHNT, YENEEA. The DNA of the CDR3 is TGTGCCAGCAGCCCGCTAGGGAACAGCAGGATCTCTGGAAACACCATATATTTT. Its translation: CASSPLGNSRISGNTIYF.

The CDR3, as DNA: TGCGCCAGCAGTGGATTACAGGGGGCTTTGAACATTCAGTACTTC. The encoded protein is CASSGLQGALNIQYF. This sequence joins TRBV5-1 and TRBJ2-4; the match to TRBD1 covers 9 bases. Germline CDR1 reads SGHRS; CDR2 reads YFSETQ. V lost 5 bases, J lost 7 bases, and 10 bases stayed unmatched. The CDR3 has 15 residues.

This clone was seen more than once but under ten times. CDR3: CASSSRFIRSYNEQFF. CDR3 bases: TGTGCCAGCAGTTCGCGGTTCATAAGGTCCTACAATGAGCAGTTCTTC. The V gene is TRBV6-8, the J gene TRBJ2-1; D remains unclear. Trimming pared 4 bases from V and 1 base from J, leaving 14 bases between. Germline CDR1 reads MNHGY; CDR2 reads SAAAGT. This CDR3 spans 16 amino acids.

This clone was seen a handful of times. The chain carries TRBV9 and TRBJ2-3, with a weak D call TRBD1 (6 bases). The V end was cut by 5 bases, the J end by 7 bases, with 11 bases between. This CDR3 is 12 amino acids long. Germline CDR1 is SGDLS and CDR2 is YYNGEE. The CDR3 here is CASSERGNTQYF. CDR3 DNA: TGTGCCAGCAGTGAGAGGGGGAATACGCAGTATTTT. The full variable domain, completed using reference TRBV9 and TRBJ2-3, is DSGVTQTPKHLITATGQRVTLRCSPRSGDLSVYWYQQSLDQGLQFLIQYYNGEERAKGNILERFSAQQFPDLHSELNLSSLELGDSALYFCASSERGNTQYFGPGTRLTVL.

The chain uses TRBV11-3 and TRBJ2-6; 7 positions agree with TRBD2. The CDR3 is 18 amino acids. Trimming removed 7 bases from V and 0 bases from J; junction bases left unmatched: 12. Germline-derived CDR1 and CDR2 are SGHNT and YENEEA. CDR3 nucleotide sequence: TGTGCCAGCACCCGAGCGGGGATCGATCTCTCTGGGGCCAACGTCCTGACTTTC. Translated: CASTRAGIDLSGANVLTF.